This paragraph covers one T cell receptor (beta chain) sequence. The sample is drawn from a study of T cells after yellow fever vaccination. CDR1 and CDR2 (germline): MDHEN, SYDVKM. The J segment lost 0 bases and the V segment lost 4 bases, leaving 5 bases of the junction unmatched. This CDR3 has 16 amino acids. From the 5' RACE reads, TCRdb called clonotypes with MiXCR, one entry per CDR3 protein. Of some 160,000 distinct CDR3 sequences listed, 9.3% are singletons. This sample comprised CD8+ T cells sorted from PBMCs, obtained 45 days after the yellow fever booster vaccination. This clonotype was sampled from a man younger than 35 who received the YFV17D yellow fever vaccine. The V and J genes are TRBV28 and TRBJ2-2; the match to TRBD1 covers 7 bases. CDR3 in amino acids: CASSYRDRPNTGELFF. The CDR3 bases are TGTGCCAGCAGTTACCGGGACAGACCGAACACCGGGGAGCTGTTTTTT.